The 19 T cell receptor beta chains listed next were all sequenced from one sample in a study of cytomegalovirus exposure and HLA in healthy donors. It was with 60 Vbeta and 13 Jbeta primers that the PCR ran. Some clones are missing from TCRdb's copy, which holds only in-frame ones; the method was immunoSEQ multiplex PCR. There are over 100,000 clones in the sample; 65% to 75% occur only once, and 4% to 5.5% lies in the top ten. The sample consisted of PBMCs. All receptors come from a man aged 25 to 40 in good health and CMV-seropositive.

The chain combines TRBV9 with TRBJ2-7; weak D call: TRBD1 (6 bases). Between the trimmed V and J ends, which lost 4 bases and 2 bases, there was a span of 19 bases. The CDR3 sequence is 16 residues long. Germline V gene data show CDR1 as SGDLS and CDR2 as YYNGEE. The CDR3 protein is CASSPLWQGWPYEQYF. The CDR3 bases are TGTGCCAGCAGCCCCCTTTGGCAGGGGTGGCCCTACGAGCAGTACTTC.

V and J are TRBV4-2 and TRBJ1-4; a weak D match, TRBD1 (5 bases). The germline V gene encodes CDR1 LGHNA and CDR2 YNFKEQ. There are 17 residues in the CDR3. V gave up 4 bases and J gave up 0 bases, with 15 bases separating them. The CDR3 loop reads CASSLSRGRPTNEKLFF. The CDR3 bases are TGTGCCAGCAGCCTTTCCCGGGGGAGGCCAACTAATGAAAAACTGTTTTTT.

The count of this clone is one. J is TRBJ2-7 and V is TRBV5-1, with TRBD1 matching 9 bases. The J segment lost 6 bases and the V segment lost 4 bases, leaving 11 bases of the junction unmatched. Germline CDR1 reads SGHRS; CDR2 reads YFSETQ. CDR3 length: 15 amino acids. The CDR3 spells CASSVLGQGLSEQYF. DNA for the CDR3: TGCGCCAGCAGCGTGTTGGGACAGGGACTTTCCGAGCAGTACTTC.

The genes are TRBV7-2 and TRBJ1-2; D unclear. There are 15 residues in the CDR3. Between the trimmed V and J ends, which lost 1 base and 4 bases, there was a span of 13 bases. Germline CDR1 is SGHTA and CDR2 is FQGNSA. CDR3 DNA: TGTGCCAGCAGCTTAGGAGAGTCGACACGCTATGGCTACACCTTC. Residues: CASSLGESTRYGYTF.

The V and J genes are TRBV7-9 and TRBJ2-7, with 7 positions matching TRBD1. The ends lost 1 base at V and 5 bases at J; junction bases unmatched: 17. This CDR3 contains 18 residues. The V gene's germline CDR1 is SEHNR and CDR2 FQNEAQ (reference sequence). CDR3 DNA: TGTGCCAGCAGCTTAGTCGCCCCATCTACAGGGGTTCTAGACGAGCAGTACTTC. It translates to CASSLVAPSTGVLDEQYF.

This rearrangement joins TRBV27 to TRBJ2-7; 9 bases map to TRBD2. With 8 bases clipped from V and 2 bases from J, the junction kept 7 bases outside the gene matches. The CDR3 loop spans 14 amino acids. CDR1 MNHEY and CDR2 SMNVEV come from the germline V gene (reference sequence). The DNA for the CDR3 is TGTGCCAGCCGCCTGGGCGGGGGGGCCTACGAGCAGTACTTC. It is translated as CASRLGGGAYEQYF.

The chain recombines TRBV5-6 with TRBJ2-1; no reliable D call. There are 14 residues in the CDR3. The ends were cut back, 0 bases at V and 4 bases at J, with 8 bases in the middle. Germline lookup yields CDR1 SGHDT and CDR2 YYEEEE. CDR3 nucleotides: TGTGCCAGCAGCTTGGTCGGAGTATACAATGAGCAGTTCTTC. Translating gives CASSLVGVYNEQFF.

The V gene is TRBV15, the J gene TRBJ1-1; no reliable D call. This CDR3 comprises 12 residues. Deletions cut 3 bases from V and 2 bases from J, with 4 bases between. Germline CDR1 is LNHNV and CDR2 is YYDKDF (reference sequence). The CDR3 loop reads CATSSYNTEAFF. CDR3 in DNA: TGTGCCACCAGCAGCTATAACACTGAAGCTTTCTTT.

This sequence joins TRBV4-1 and TRBJ1-1; a weak D match, TRBD1 (6 bases). Trimming cost V 0 bases and J 0 bases, with 8 bases left between them. The length of the CDR3 is 15 residues. Per germline, CDR1 MGHRA and CDR2 YSYEKL. This CDR3 is CASSQDWTVNTEAFF. The CDR3 DNA sequence: TGCGCCAGCAGCCAAGATTGGACAGTGAACACTGAAGCTTTCTTT.

This clone appeared a few times. This sequence joins TRBV4-3 and TRBJ1-1; D gene unclear. The germline gives CDR1 LGHNA, CDR2 YSLEER. The germline V and J ends were trimmed by 0 bases and 3 bases, with 11 bases remaining between them. The CDR3 has 15 amino acids. CDR3 DNA: TGCGCCAGCAGCCAAGATCCACGTTCAGACACTGAAGCTTTCTTT. Translating gives CASSQDPRSDTEAFF.

This clone came up a few times. V gene TRBV10-2 combines with J gene TRBJ2-1, with TRBD1 matching over 9 bases. CDR3 length: 13 residues. Unmatched junction bases numbered 10, after V lost 3 bases and J lost 16 bases. Germline values: CDR1 WSHSY, CDR2 SAAADI. This chain's CDR3 is CASSESRTGVVFF. In DNA form, the CDR3 reads TGCGCCAGCAGTGAATCCAGGACAGGGGTTGTTTTCTTC.

The count of this clone is one. The V call is TRBV7-9, the J call TRBJ2-1, with D possibly being TRBD2 (5 bases). V gave up 2 bases and J gave up 4 bases, with 12 bases separating them. The germline V gene encodes CDR1 SEHNR and CDR2 FQNEAQ (reference sequence). This CDR3 is built from 15 residues. The CDR3 DNA follows: TGTGCCAGCAGCTTAACGGACTTCCAATACAATGAGCAGTTCTTC. It codes for CASSLTDFQYNEQFF.

The V call is TRBV28, the J call TRBJ1-4; 12 bases align to TRBD1. Germline values: CDR1 MDHEN, CDR2 SYDVKM. The CDR3 is 15 residues long. Trimming cost V 5 bases and J 8 bases; bases outside gene matches: 6. CDR3 sequence reads: CASSVGTGGREKLFF. The DNA of the CDR3 is TGTGCCAGCAGTGTTGGGACAGGGGGCAGAGAAAAACTGTTTTTT.

The chain joins TRBV30 to TRBJ1-2; 7 bases fit TRBD1. CDR1 is GTSNPN, CDR2 SVGIG, per germline (reference sequence). The CDR3 consists of 16 residues. J gave up 0 bases and V 5 bases, and 12 bases lay outside the gene matches. CDR3 sequence: CAWLINRQGPNYGYTF. CDR3 DNA: TGTGCCTGGCTGATAAACCGACAGGGACCTAACTATGGCTACACCTTC.

This chain uses TRBV4-2 with TRBJ1-2; tentatively, D is TRBD1 (6 bases). The CDR3 consists of 14 residues. Per the germline V gene, CDR1 is LGHNA and CDR2 is YNFKEQ. Trimming removed 2 bases from V and 4 bases from J, with 11 bases in between. CDR3 sequence (DNA): TGTGCCAGCAGCCAATCGAGGGGGAGCTATGGCTACACCTTC. This translates into CASSQSRGSYGYTF.

This rearrangement joins TRBV5-6 to TRBJ2-6; D is unclear. Between the trimmed V and J ends, which lost 3 bases and 4 bases, there was a span of 8 bases. The CDR3 has 14 residues. Germline V lookup: CDR1 SGHDT, CDR2 YYEEEE. DNA of the CDR3: TGTGCCAGCAGCTGGAGTATCGGGGCCAACGTCCTGACTTTC. Translation gives CASSWSIGANVLTF. Drawing the rest from reference TRBV5-6 and TRBJ2-6, the complete variable domain is DAGVTQSPTHLIKTRGQQVTLRCSPKSGHDTVSWYQQALGQGPQFIFQYYEEEERQRGNFPDRFSGHQFPNYSSELNVNALLLGDSALYLCASSWSIGANVLTFGAGSRLTVL.

The gene calls are TRBV5-1 and TRBJ2-3, with 12 bases lining up with TRBD1. CDR1 is SGHRS and CDR2 is YFSETQ in the germline V gene. The V and J ends lost 0 bases and 4 bases, in that order; junction bases with no gene match: 3. This CDR3 contains 16 residues. The chain's CDR3 is CASSLAGTGGADTQYF. In DNA form, the CDR3 reads TGCGCCAGCAGCTTGGCGGGGACAGGGGGCGCAGATACGCAGTATTTT.

The chain is built from TRBV28 and TRBJ1-4, with unresolved D. V gave up 3 bases and J gave up 0 bases, with 5 bases separating them. The CDR3 length is 14 residues. Germline V gene data show CDR1 as MDHEN and CDR2 as SYDVKM. CDR3 amino acids: CASSFQATNEKLFF. The CDR3 nucleotides read TGTGCCAGCAGTTTCCAGGCAACTAATGAAAAACTGTTTTTT. Variable domain in full (rest from reference TRBV28 and TRBJ1-4): DVKVTQSSRYLVKRTGEKVFLECVQDMDHENMFWYRQDPGLGLRLIYFSYDVKMKEKGDIPEGYSVSREKKERFSLILESASTNQTSMYLCASSFQATNEKLFFGSGTQLSVL.

The CDR3 region is CASSLGGGRSYEQYF. In DNA form, the CDR3 reads TGCGCCAGCAGCTTGGGCGGGGGCCGGTCGTACGAGCAGTACTTC. V usage is TRBV5-1 and J usage is TRBJ2-7; D is possibly TRBD2 (7 bases). With 0 bases removed from V and 4 bases from J, the gap between germline ends came to 14 bases. The CDR3 totals 15 residues. Per germline, CDR1 SGHRS and CDR2 YFSETQ. The variable domain in full, completed from reference TRBV5-1 and TRBJ2-7, reads KAGVTQTPRYLIKTRGQQVTLSCSPISGHRSVSWYQQTPGQGLQFLFEYFSETQRNKGNFPGRFSGRQFSNSRSEMNVSTLELGDSALYLCASSLGGGRSYEQYFGPGTRLTVT.